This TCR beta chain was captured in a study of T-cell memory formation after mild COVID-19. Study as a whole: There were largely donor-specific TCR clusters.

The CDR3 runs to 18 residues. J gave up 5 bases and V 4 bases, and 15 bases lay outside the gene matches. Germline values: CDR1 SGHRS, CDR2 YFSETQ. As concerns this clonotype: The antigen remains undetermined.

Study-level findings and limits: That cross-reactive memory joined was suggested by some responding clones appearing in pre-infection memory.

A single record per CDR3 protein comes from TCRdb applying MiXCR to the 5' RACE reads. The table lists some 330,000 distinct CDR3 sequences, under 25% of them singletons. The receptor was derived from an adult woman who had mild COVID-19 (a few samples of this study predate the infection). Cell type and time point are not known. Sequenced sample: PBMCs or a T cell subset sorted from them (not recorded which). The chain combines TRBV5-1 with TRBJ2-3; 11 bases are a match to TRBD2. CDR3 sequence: CASSPPGTSGSREDTQYF. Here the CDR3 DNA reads TGCGCCAGCAGCCCTCCCGGGACTAGCGGCTCTAGGGAAGATACGCAGTATTTT.